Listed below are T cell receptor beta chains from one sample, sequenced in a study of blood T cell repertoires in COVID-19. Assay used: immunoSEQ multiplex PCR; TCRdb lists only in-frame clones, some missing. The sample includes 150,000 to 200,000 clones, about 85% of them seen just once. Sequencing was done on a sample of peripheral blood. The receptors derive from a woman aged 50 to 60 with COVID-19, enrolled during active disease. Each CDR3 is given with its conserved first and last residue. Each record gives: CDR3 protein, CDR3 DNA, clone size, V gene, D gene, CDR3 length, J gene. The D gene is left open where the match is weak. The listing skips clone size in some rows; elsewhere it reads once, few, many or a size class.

CDR3aa: CASRGQQGRNGELFF; CDR3nt: TGTGCCAGCAGGGGACAACAGGGTAGGAACGGGGAGCTGTTTTTT; abundance: .; v_gene: TRBV6-5; d_gene: .; len: 15; j_gene: TRBJ2-2
CDR3aa: CASSLVSETQYF; CDR3nt: TGTGCCAGCAGCTTAGTATCTGAGACCCAGTACTTC; abundance: .; v_gene: TRBV11-2; d_gene: .; len: 12; j_gene: TRBJ2-5
CDR3aa: CASSQDQTDTQYF; CDR3nt: TGCGCCAGCAGCCAAGATCAGACAGATACGCAGTATTTT; abundance: .; v_gene: TRBV4-3; d_gene: .; len: 13; j_gene: TRBJ2-3
CDR3aa: CAISEVQGVGAGELFF; CDR3nt: TGTGCCATCAGTGAGGTACAGGGAGTGGGAGCCGGGGAGCTGTTTTTT; abundance: few; v_gene: TRBV10-3; d_gene: .; len: 16; j_gene: TRBJ2-2
CDR3aa: CASSLGVGFSGANVLTF; CDR3nt: TGTGCCAGCAGCTTAGGCGTCGGTTTCTCTGGGGCCAACGTCCTGACTTTC; abundance: .; v_gene: TRBV13; d_gene: .; len: 17; j_gene: TRBJ2-6
CDR3aa: CASRTATAGHYEQYF; CDR3nt: TGTGCCAGCAGGACAGCCACGGCAGGGCACTACGAGCAGTACTTC; abundance: .; v_gene: TRBV13; d_gene: .; len: 15; j_gene: TRBJ2-7
CDR3aa: CASSPGTGYFPGELFF; CDR3nt: TGTGCCAGCAGCCCCGGGACAGGGTACTTTCCAGGGGAGCTGTTTTTT; abundance: .; v_gene: TRBV9; d_gene: TRBD1; len: 16; j_gene: TRBJ2-2
CDR3aa: CASNDRGVSNQPQHF; CDR3nt: TGTGCCAGCAACGATCGGGGGGTATCAAATCAGCCCCAGCATTTT; abundance: few; v_gene: TRBV2; d_gene: .; len: 15; j_gene: TRBJ1-5
CDR3aa: CASSQDEGEQFF; CDR3nt: TGTGCCAGCAGCCAAGATGAGGGTGAGCAGTTCTTC; abundance: .; v_gene: TRBV4-2; d_gene: .; len: 12; j_gene: TRBJ2-1
CDR3aa: CATSSSTGKSYNEQFF; CDR3nt: TGTGCCACCAGCAGTTCGACAGGGAAATCCTACAATGAGCAGTTCTTC; abundance: .; v_gene: TRBV15; d_gene: TRBD1; len: 16; j_gene: TRBJ2-1
CDR3aa: CASSLNSLQETQYF; CDR3nt: TGTGCTAGCAGCTTAAACAGTTTACAAGAGACCCAGTACTTC; abundance: .; v_gene: TRBV7-7; d_gene: .; len: 14; j_gene: TRBJ2-5
CDR3aa: CASSSSTYSNQPQHF; CDR3nt: TGTGCCAGCAGTTCTTCCACCTATAGCAATCAGCCCCAGCATTTT; abundance: .; v_gene: TRBV6-5; d_gene: .; len: 15; j_gene: TRBJ1-5
CDR3aa: CASSLAGAENTEAFF; CDR3nt: TGTGCCAGCAGCTTAGCGGGGGCAGAGAACACTGAAGCTTTCTTT; abundance: .; v_gene: TRBV7-9; d_gene: .; len: 15; j_gene: TRBJ1-1
CDR3aa: CASSSTRDTYNYGYTF; CDR3nt: TGTGCCAGCAGCTCCACCCGGGACACTTATAACTATGGCTACACCTTC; abundance: .; v_gene: TRBV9; d_gene: .; len: 16; j_gene: TRBJ1-2
CDR3aa: CASSAPGLAGGLTDTQYF; CDR3nt: TGTGCCAGCAGCGCACCGGGACTAGCGGGGGGGCTCACAGATACGCAGTATTTT; abundance: .; v_gene: TRBV11-2; d_gene: TRBD2; len: 18; j_gene: TRBJ2-3
CDR3aa: CASSAEYNQPQHF; CDR3nt: TGTGCCAGTAGTGCGGAGTACAATCAGCCCCAGCATTTT; abundance: .; v_gene: TRBV19; d_gene: .; len: 13; j_gene: TRBJ1-5